The clone carrying this T cell receptor (beta chain) was picked up a small number of times. Sequenced by immunoSEQ multiplex PCR; TCRdb stores in-frame clones only, minus some. This sample has more than 150,000 clones, with about 87% found just once. This sample stems from a study of blood T cell repertoires in COVID-19. On the study more broadly: Samples representing acute and convalescent COVID-19 were sourced from the United States, Italy and Spain. Sources were T cells, B-cell-depleted T cells, or PBMCs; the material itself was cDNA or gDNA.

Germline CDR1 SEHNR, CDR2 FQNEAQ (reference sequence). Losses at the gene ends were 3 bases for V and 2 bases for J; bases not matched to a gene: 5. CDR3 length: 15 amino acids. Sequencing input: peripheral blood. The sequence derives from a middle-aged man with active or convalescent COVID-19. The chain combines TRBV7-9 with TRBJ2-5, with 8 bases aligning to TRBD2. The CDR3 reads CASSFERGTQETQYF. For the CDR3, the DNA is TGTGCCAGCAGCTTCGAGCGGGGGACACAAGAGACCCAGTACTTC. The full variable domain, with the rest looked up from reference TRBV7-9 and TRBJ2-5, is DTGVSQNPRHKITKRGQNVTFRCDPISEHNRLYWYRQTLGQGPEFLTYFQNEAQLEKSRLLSDRFSAERPKGSFSTLEIQRTEQGDSAMYLCASSFERGTQETQYFGPGTRLLVL.